This T cell receptor (beta chain) was observed in a study of OX40 agonist ivuxolimab in advanced cancers. On the study more broadly: People in dose escalation had one of these cancers: hepatocellular carcinoma, melanoma, renal cell or head and neck cancer. Partial responses were achieved by three patients: one hepatocellular carcinoma, two cutaneous melanoma. Points from the study as a whole: Partial responders treated at 0.1-3.0 mg/kg exhibited clonal expansion among the lowest measured.

This CDR3 contains 17 residues. V shed 1 base and J 2 bases; nucleotides not matched to a gene: 8. Germline V lookup: CDR1 MRHNA, CDR2 SNTAGT. TCRdb's copy holds only in-frame clones and misses some; the assay was immunoSEQ multiplex PCR. The sample has around 50,000 clones; almost 90% are singletons. Cycle 7 day 1, cycle 4 day 1, and baseline were the timepoints at which blood was sampled. As to this clone: Its antigen is as yet unknown.

The receptor comes from an adult with an advanced solid tumor such as melanoma, head and neck, liver or kidney cancer. The chain couples TRBV6-4 to TRBJ2-7, with 10 bases lining up with TRBD1. The source material was CD4+ or CD8+ T cells sorted from blood, sampled in a trial of the OX40 agonist ivuxolimab. This CDR3 is CASSDFRGTGAPYEQYF. The DNA for the CDR3 is TGTGCCAGCAGTGACTTCAGGGGGACAGGGGCCCCCTACGAGCAGTACTTC.